This record looks at one T cell receptor (beta chain) sequence and its context. Its antigen remains unidentified. Only cases whose brain tissue showed the highest T cell transcript signatures were sequenced. The protocol was immunoSEQ multiplex PCR, while the TCRdb copy is restricted to in-frame clones and leaves out a portion. The data hold 75,000 to 80,000 clones, with about 93% observed a single time. CDR1 and CDR2 from the germline V gene are MDHEN and SYDVKM. The CDR3 sequence is 14 residues long. V was trimmed by 2 bases and J by 7 bases, leaving 13 bases between them. This record belongs to a study of brain T cells in children with intractable seizures. Study outcomes and limitations: Absence of clones before surgery may stem from lower sequencing depth.

This sequence joins TRBV28 and TRBJ2-3, with D hard to call. This TCR derives from a boy under two years old with tuberous sclerosis and intractable seizures. This material consisted of peripheral blood, taken at surgery. The CDR3, as DNA: TGTGCCAGCAGTTTAGTGGAGACGTGGTATACGCAGTATTTT. Translation: CASSLVETWYTQYF.